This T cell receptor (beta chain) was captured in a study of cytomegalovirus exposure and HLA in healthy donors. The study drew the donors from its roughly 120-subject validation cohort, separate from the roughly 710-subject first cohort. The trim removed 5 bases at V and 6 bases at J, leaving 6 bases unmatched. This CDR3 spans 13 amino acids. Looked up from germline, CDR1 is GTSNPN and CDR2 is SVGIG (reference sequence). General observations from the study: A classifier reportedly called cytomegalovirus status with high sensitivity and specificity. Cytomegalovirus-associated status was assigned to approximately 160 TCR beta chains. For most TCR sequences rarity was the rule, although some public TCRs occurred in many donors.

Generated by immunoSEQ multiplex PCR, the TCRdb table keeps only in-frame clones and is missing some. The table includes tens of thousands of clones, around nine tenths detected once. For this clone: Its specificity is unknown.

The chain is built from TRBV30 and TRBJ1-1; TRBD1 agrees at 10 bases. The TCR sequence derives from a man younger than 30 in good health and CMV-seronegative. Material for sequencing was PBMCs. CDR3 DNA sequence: TGTGCCTGGGGGACAGGGGCTTCCCCTGAAGCTTTCTTT. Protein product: CAWGTGASPEAFF.